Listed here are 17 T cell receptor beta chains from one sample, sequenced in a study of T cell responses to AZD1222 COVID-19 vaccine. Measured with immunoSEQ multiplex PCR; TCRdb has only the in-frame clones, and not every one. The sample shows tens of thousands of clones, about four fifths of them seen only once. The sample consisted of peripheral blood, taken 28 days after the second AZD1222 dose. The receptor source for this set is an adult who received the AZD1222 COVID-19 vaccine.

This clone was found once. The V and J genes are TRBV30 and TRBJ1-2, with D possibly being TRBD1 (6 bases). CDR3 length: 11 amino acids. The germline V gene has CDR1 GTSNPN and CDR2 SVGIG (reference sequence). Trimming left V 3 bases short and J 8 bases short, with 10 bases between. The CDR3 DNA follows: TGTGCCTGGAGGGGGGGCGGAGGCTACACCTTC. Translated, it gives CAWRGGGGYTF.

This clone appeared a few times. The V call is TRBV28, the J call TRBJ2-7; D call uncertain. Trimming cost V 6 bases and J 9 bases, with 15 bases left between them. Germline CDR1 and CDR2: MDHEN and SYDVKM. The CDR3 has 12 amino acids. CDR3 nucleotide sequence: TGTGCCAGCAGCCGTCCTGGATTGGGGCAGTACTTC. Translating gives CASSRPGLGQYF.

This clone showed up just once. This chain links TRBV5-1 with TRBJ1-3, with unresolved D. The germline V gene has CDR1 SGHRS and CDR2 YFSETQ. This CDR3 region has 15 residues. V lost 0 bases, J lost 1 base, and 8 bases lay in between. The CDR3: CASSLGAASGNTIYF. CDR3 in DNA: TGCGCCAGCAGCTTGGGGGCAGCTTCTGGAAACACCATATATTTT.

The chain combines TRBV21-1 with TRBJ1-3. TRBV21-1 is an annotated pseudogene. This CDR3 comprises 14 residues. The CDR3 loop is CASSKDRTGNTIYF. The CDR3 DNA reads TGTGCCAGCAGCAAAGACCGAACTGGAAACACCATATATTTT.

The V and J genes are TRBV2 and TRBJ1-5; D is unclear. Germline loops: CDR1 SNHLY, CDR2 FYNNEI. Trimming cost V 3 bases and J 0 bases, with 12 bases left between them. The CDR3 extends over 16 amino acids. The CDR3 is CASSDPREYSNQPQHF. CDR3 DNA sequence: TGTGCCAGCAGTGATCCCAGAGAGTATAGCAATCAGCCCCAGCATTTT.

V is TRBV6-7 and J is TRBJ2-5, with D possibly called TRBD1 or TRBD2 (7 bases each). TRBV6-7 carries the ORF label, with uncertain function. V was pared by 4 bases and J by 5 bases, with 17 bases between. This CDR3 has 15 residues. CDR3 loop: CASSSGRGRVETQYF. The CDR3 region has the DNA TGTGCCAGCAGTTCTGGGAGGGGGCGCGTGGAGACCCAGTACTTC.

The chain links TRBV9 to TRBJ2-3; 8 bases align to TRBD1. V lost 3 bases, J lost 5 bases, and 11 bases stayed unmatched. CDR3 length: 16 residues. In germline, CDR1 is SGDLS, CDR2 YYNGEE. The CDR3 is CASSGSPGTGGDTQYF. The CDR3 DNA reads TGTGCCAGCAGCGGATCGCCTGGGACAGGTGGAGATACGCAGTATTTT.

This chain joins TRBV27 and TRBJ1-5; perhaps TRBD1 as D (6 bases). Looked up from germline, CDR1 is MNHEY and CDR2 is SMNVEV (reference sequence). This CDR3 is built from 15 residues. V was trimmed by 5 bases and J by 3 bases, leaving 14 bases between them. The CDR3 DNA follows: TGTGCCAGCAGTAGACTGACAGGACCCAATCAGCCCCAGCATTTT. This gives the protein CASSRLTGPNQPQHF.

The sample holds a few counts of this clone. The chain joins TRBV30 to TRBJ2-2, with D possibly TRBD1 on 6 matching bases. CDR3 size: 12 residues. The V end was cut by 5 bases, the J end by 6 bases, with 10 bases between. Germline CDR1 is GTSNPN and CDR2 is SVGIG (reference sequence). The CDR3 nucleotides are TGTGCCTGGGGACAGACCTCCGGGGAGCTGTTTTTT. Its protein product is CAWGQTSGELFF.

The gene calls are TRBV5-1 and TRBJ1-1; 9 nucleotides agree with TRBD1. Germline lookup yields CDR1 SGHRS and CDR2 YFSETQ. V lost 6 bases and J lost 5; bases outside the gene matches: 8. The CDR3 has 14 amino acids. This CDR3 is CASTGSGTGTEAFF. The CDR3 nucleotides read TGCGCCAGCACCGGTTCTGGGACAGGGACTGAAGCTTTCTTT.

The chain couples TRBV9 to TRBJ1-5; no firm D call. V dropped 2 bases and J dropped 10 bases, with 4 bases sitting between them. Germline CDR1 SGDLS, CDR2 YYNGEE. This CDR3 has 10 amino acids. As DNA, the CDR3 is TGTGCCAGCAGCGTGGGCCCCCAGCATTTT. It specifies CASSVGPQHF.

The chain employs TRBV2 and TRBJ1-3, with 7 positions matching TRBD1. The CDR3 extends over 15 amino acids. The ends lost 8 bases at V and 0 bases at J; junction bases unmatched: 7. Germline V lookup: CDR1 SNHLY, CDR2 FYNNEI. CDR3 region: CASRDRASSGNTIYF. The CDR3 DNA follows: TGTGCCAGCCGGGACAGAGCCAGCTCTGGAAACACCATATATTTT.

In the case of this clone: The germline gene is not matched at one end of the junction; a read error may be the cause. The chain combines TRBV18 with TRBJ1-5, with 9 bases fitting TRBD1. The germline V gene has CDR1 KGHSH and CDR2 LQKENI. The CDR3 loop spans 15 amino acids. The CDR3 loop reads CASSNLGQGKQPQHF. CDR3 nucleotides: TGTGCCAGCTCAAACTTGGGACAGGGCAAACAGCCCCAGCATTTT.

The CDR3, as DNA: TGTGCCAGCAGTGACTCGACTAGCGGGGGGGATACGCAGTATTTT. This codes for CASSDSTSGGDTQYF. The chain links TRBV6-4 to TRBJ2-3, with 13 bases matching TRBD2. The length of the CDR3 is 15 residues. The germline V gene has CDR1 MRHNA and CDR2 SNTAGT. V shed 0 bases, J shed 6 bases, and the junction held 0 bases outside the gene matches.

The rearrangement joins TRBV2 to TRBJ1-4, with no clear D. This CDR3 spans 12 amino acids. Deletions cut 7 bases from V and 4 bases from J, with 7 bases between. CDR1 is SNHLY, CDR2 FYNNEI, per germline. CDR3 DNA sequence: TGTGCCAGCACTGTATATAATGAAAAACTGTTTTTT. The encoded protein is CASTVYNEKLFF.

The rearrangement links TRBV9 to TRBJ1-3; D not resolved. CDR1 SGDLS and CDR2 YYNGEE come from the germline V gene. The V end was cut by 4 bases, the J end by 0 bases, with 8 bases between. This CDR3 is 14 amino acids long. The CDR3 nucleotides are TGTGCCAGCAGCCAACGGGACTCTGGAAACACCATATATTTT. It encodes CASSQRDSGNTIYF.

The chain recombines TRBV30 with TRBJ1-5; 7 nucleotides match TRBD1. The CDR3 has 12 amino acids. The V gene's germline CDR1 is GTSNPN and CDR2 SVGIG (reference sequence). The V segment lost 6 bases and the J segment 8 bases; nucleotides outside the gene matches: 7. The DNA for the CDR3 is TGTGCCTGCGACAGGGTGGGGGAGCCCCAGCATTTT. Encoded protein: CACDRVGEPQHF.